Sequencing of this T cell receptor beta chain was carried out in a study of T cells in Graves' hyperthyroidism and ophthalmopathy. General study findings and limits: For ophthalmopathy, model prediction preceded onset by a median about 6 months.

Germline V gene data show CDR1 as SGHAT and CDR2 as FQNNGV. With 7 bases clipped from V and 0 bases from J, the junction kept 6 bases outside the gene matches. The CDR3 covers 15 residues. Hyperthyroidism had been newly diagnosed in patients aged 18 to 65, and its duration was under 2 months. The diagnoses drew upon clinical symptoms, serum thyroxine and TRAb, thyroid ultrasound and orbital computed tomography. It was RNA transcripts that yielded the amplified TCR beta CDR3 regions. With the HTBI primer set, the TCR CDR3 went through a first round of RT-PCR. MiXCR was run by TCRdb on the multiplex PCR reads, yielding one entry per CDR3 protein. The data contain more than 350,000 distinct CDR3 sequences, roughly 17% of them seen just once; the ten biggest clones take up 30% to 35%. This clonotype was detected only a few times. Its antigen is unknown.

This chain joins TRBV11-2 and TRBJ2-1; 7 nucleotides agree with TRBD2. The specimen sequenced was blood. The sequence was collected from a woman aged 25 to 39 with Graves' hyperthyroidism that later progressed to Graves' ophthalmopathy. DNA for the CDR3: TGTGCCAGCACACGGGGGGAGGACTCCTACAATGAGCAGTTCTTC. Protein: CASTRGEDSYNEQFF.